One T cell receptor (beta chain) is described in this entry. The antigen remains undetermined. These data come from a study of cytomegalovirus exposure and HLA in healthy donors. Study information: The Caucasian-associated ancestry cluster held roughly 81% of a few hundred genotyped donors. Whole-study findings and limits: Through in vitro validation, three CMV-associated chains were shown to be specific for CMV antigens. Reported findings show TCR beta sequences accurately forecast HLA-A and HLA-B alleles in most subjects. A previous analysis found most TCR beta V segments productive roughly 87% or roughly 30% of the time.

In the PCR, 60 Vbeta and 13 Jbeta primers were used. TCRdb keeps only in-frame clones here, not all; method: immunoSEQ multiplex PCR. This table has around 150,000 clones, approximately 72% appearing once. Sequenced input: PBMCs. This sequence was found in a female donor in good health and CMV-seronegative.

The CDR3 sequence: CASSPRAGGRYGYTF. The CDR3, as DNA: TGTGCCAGCAGCCCCCGGGCAGGGGGCCGCTATGGCTACACCTTC. This chain joins TRBV11-1 and TRBJ1-2, with TRBD1 identical over 8 bases. After removal of 5 bases from V and 4 bases from J, the junction contained 9 bases not matched to a gene. Germline V CDR1 and CDR2: SGHAT, FQDESV (reference sequence). This CDR3 contains 15 residues.